This is a list of T cell receptor beta chains from one sample in a study of cytomegalovirus exposure and HLA in healthy donors. Clones were read by immunoSEQ multiplex PCR, and TCRdb kept only the in-frame ones, dropping some. The table lists roughly 180,000 clones, approximately 84% of them singletons. The source material was PBMCs. The receptor set was obtained from a woman between 25 and 40 years old in good health and CMV-seropositive. CDR3s include the opening cysteine and the closing phenylalanine or tryptophan. The D gene is left open where the match is weak. Clone size is given for some rows only: seen once, a few or many times, or a class if the clone is expanded.

>TRBJ1-1|once|TRBV14|NA
CASSATENTEAFF
TGTGCCAGCAGCGCTACAGAGAACACTGAAGCTTTCTTT
>TRBJ1-5|NA|TRBV25-1|NA
CASSEYGGVGQPQHF
TGTGCCAGCAGTGAATATGGGGGGGTGGGTCAGCCCCAGCATTTT
>TRBJ1-2|NA|TRBV5-1|NA
CASSSDTSYGYTF
TGCGCCAGCAGCTCAGATACAAGCTATGGCTACACCTTC
>TRBJ1-5|NA|TRBV6-6|NA
CASSGTVEGPQHF
TGTGCCAGCAGTGGGACTGTGGAGGGACCCCAGCATTTT
>TRBJ1-5|NA|TRBV7-9|NA
CASSPQGGLSNQPQHF
TGTGCCAGCAGCCCCCAGGGTGGTCTTAGCAATCAGCCCCAGCATTTT
>TRBJ2-1|once|TRBV13|NA
CASSSDRKTYNEQFF
TGTGCCAGCAGCTCTGACAGAAAGACTTACAATGAGCAGTTCTTC
>TRBJ2-1|NA|TRBV2|NA
CASSGGRSSYNEQFF
TGTGCCAGCAGTGGAGGGAGGAGCTCCTACAATGAGCAGTTCTTC
>TRBJ2-1|NA|TRBV6-5|TRBD2
CASGAGVPNEQFF
TGTGCCAGCGGGGCGGGAGTTCCGAATGAGCAGTTCTTC
>TRBJ2-4|NA|TRBV6-1|NA
CASSGQGSIQYF
TGTGCCAGCAGCGGCCAGGGGAGCATTCAGTACTTC
>TRBJ2-5|NA|TRBV13|NA
CASSLGSLETQYF
TGTGCCAGCAGCTTGGGGAGTTTAGAGACCCAGTACTTC
>TRBJ1-2|NA|TRBV4-3|NA
CASSQLSTLERGYTF
TGCGCCAGCAGCCAACTATCGACCCTGGAGCGGGGCTACACCTTC
>TRBJ1-5|NA|TRBV5-5|NA
CASSLVPPGDQPQHF
TGTGCCAGCAGCTTGGTCCCACCAGGGGATCAGCCCCAGCATTTT
>TRBJ2-7|NA|TRBV4-1|TRBD1
CASSQAIGQGYFEQYF
TGCGCCAGCAGCCAAGCGATTGGACAGGGTTATTTCGAGCAGTACTTC
>TRBJ2-7|NA|TRBV10-3|NA
CAIRAPPPYEQYF
TGTGCCATCAGGGCACCCCCTCCCTACGAGCAGTACTTC
>TRBJ2-7|once|TRBV5-6|TRBD2
CASSPDVAGEYEQYF
TGTGCCAGCAGCCCGGACGTCGCGGGAGAATACGAGCAGTACTTC
>TRBJ2-5|NA|TRBV27|TRBD2
CASSPGGTETQYF
TGTGCCAGCAGCCCGGGGGGGACGGAGACCCAGTACTTC
>TRBJ1-1|NA|TRBV29-1|NA
CSVVQGNTEAFF
TGCAGCGTTGTGCAGGGGAACACTGAAGCTTTCTTT
>TRBJ1-1|once|TRBV6-1|NA
CASRTGEAFF
TGTGCCAGCCGTACAGGTGAAGCTTTCTTT
>TRBJ2-3|NA|TRBV5-1|TRBD2
CASSLEKAGVDTQYF
TGCGCCAGCAGCCTGGAAAAAGCGGGGGTCGATACGCAGTATTTT
>TRBJ1-2|NA|TRBV27|NA
CASKSVTFSGRGGYTF
TGTGCCAGCAAGTCAGTGACGTTCAGCGGGAGGGGTGGCTACACCTTC
>TRBJ2-5|NA|TRBV28|TRBD1
CASSLTSTAGGHQETQYF
TGTGCCAGCAGTTTAACAAGTACGGCAGGGGGTCACCAAGAGACCCAGTACTTC
>TRBJ2-3|few|TRBV25-1|TRBD2
CASSTQLAGESDTQYF
TGTGCCAGCAGTACCCAACTAGCGGGAGAGTCAGATACGCAGTATTTT
>TRBJ1-6|NA|TRBV5-8|NA
CASSLGAHRYSPLHF
TGTGCCAGCAGCTTGGGGGCCCACAGATATTCACCCCTCCACTTT
>TRBJ2-7|few|TRBV27|NA
CASSLSVRGYEQYF
TGTGCCAGCAGTTTATCGGTCAGGGGATACGAGCAGTACTTC
>TRBJ1-6|NA|TRBV5-6|NA
CASSFGVWDSPLHF
TGTGCCAGCAGCTTCGGGGTCTGGGATTCACCCCTCCACTTT
>TRBJ2-3|NA|TRBV11-2|NA
CASRPILLQGMTDTQYF
TGTGCCAGCAGACCTATTTTGCTACAGGGAATGACAGATACGCAGTATTTT
>TRBJ1-4|NA|TRBV2|NA
CASSEAGGAGEKLFF
TGTGCCAGCAGTGAAGCGGGGGGGGCTGGTGAAAAACTGTTTTTT
>TRBJ2-5|NA|TRBV6-6|NA
CASGGRIQETQYF
TGTGCCAGCGGGGGCCGGATTCAAGAGACCCAGTACTTC
>TRBJ1-5|NA|TRBV6-1|NA
CASSEGTAQGRQPQHF
TGTGCCAGCAGTGAAGGGACCGCACAGGGTCGTCAGCCCCAGCATTTT
>TRBJ2-3|NA|TRBV2|NA
CASASGLRGTDTQYF
TGTGCCAGCGCTTCGGGACTGCGGGGCACAGATACGCAGTATTTT
>TRBJ1-5|NA|TRBV19|TRBD1
CASYGGDRAPISNQPQHF
TGTGCCAGCTACGGGGGGGACAGGGCTCCTATTAGCAATCAGCCCCAGCATTTT
>TRBJ1-5|few|TRBV27|TRBD1
CASSSGTGGQPQHF
TGTGCCAGCAGTTCAGGGACAGGGGGTCAGCCCCAGCATTTT
>TRBJ2-3|few|TRBV7-2|TRBD2
CASSLRTSGGAANTQYF
TGTGCCAGCAGCTTACGGACTAGCGGGGGGGCCGCAAATACGCAGTATTTT
>TRBJ1-2|NA|TRBV15|TRBD1
CATSRDRGSGYTF
TGTGCCACCAGCAGAGACAGGGGGAGCGGCTACACCTTC
>TRBJ1-2|NA|TRBV11-2|TRBD1
CASSLVGQGAVYTF
TGTGCCAGCAGCTTAGTCGGCCAGGGGGCCGTCTACACCTTC
>TRBJ1-4|NA|TRBV7-6|NA
CASSSQQGYDEKLFF
TGTGCCAGCAGCTCTCAACAGGGCTATGATGAAAAACTGTTTTTT
>TRBJ2-5|NA|TRBV2|NA
CASRRQQYQETQYF
TGTGCCAGCCGGCGACAGCAGTACCAAGAGACCCAGTACTTC
>TRBJ1-2|once|TRBV11-2|NA
CASSLVGGGYGYTF
TGTGCCAGCAGCTTAGTTGGCGGCGGCTATGGCTACACCTTC
>TRBJ1-2|NA|TRBV6-1|NA
CASRNPTGIVYGYTF
TGTGCCAGCAGAAACCCAACAGGGATTGTTTATGGCTACACCTTC
>TRBJ2-3|NA|TRBV6-5|NA
CASSLGLASTDTQYF
TGTGCCAGCAGCCTGGGGTTAGCGAGCACAGATACGCAGTATTTT
>TRBJ1-2|NA|TRBV10-3|TRBD1
CAITSGQEANLYGYTF
TGTGCCATCACATCGGGACAGGAGGCAAATCTCTATGGCTACACCTTC
>TRBJ1-4|NA|TRBV4-1|NA
CASSQDVLGIGPMFF
TGCGCCAGCAGCCAAGACGTTCTTGGTATTGGGCCAATGTTTTTT
>TRBJ2-7|few|TRBV21-1|NA
CASSKIWTSGYEQYF
TGTGCCAGCAGCAAAATTTGGACTAGCGGATACGAGCAGTACTTC
>TRBJ2-3|NA|TRBV6-1|NA
CASRVERSTDTQYF
TGTGCCAGCCGGGTTGAGCGGAGCACAGATACGCAGTATTTT
>TRBJ2-7|NA|TRBV19|TRBD2
CASSIQRGGYEQYF
TGTGCCAGTAGTATACAGCGGGGAGGCTACGAGCAGTACTTC
>TRBJ1-2|NA|TRBV5-5|NA
CASSSDTSLGYTF
TGTGCCAGCAGCTCGGACACGTCGTTAGGCTACACCTTC
>TRBJ2-5|NA|TRBV5-1|TRBD2
CASSRTSGETQYF
TGCGCCAGCAGCAGGACTAGCGGTGAGACCCAGTACTTC
>TRBJ2-1|NA|TRBV6-1|TRBD2
CASSERVAGDPIRARNEQFF
TGTGCCAGCAGTGAGAGGGTAGCGGGGGATCCCATAAGGGCTAGGAATGAGCAGTTCTTC
>TRBJ1-1|NA|TRBV5-1|TRBD1
CASSDFLQGGDTEAFF
TGCGCCAGCAGCGACTTCCTTCAGGGGGGAGATACTGAAGCTTTCTTT
>TRBJ2-7|NA|TRBV5-1|NA
CASSLSGPGEQYF
TGCGCCAGCAGCTTGTCAGGGCCGGGCGAGCAGTACTTC
>TRBJ2-1|NA|TRBV6-1|NA
CAGGEVYNEQFF
TGTGCCGGCGGAGAGGTGTACAATGAGCAGTTCTTC
>TRBJ2-7|NA|TRBV6-5|NA
CASSYGQGTGYEQYF
TGTGCCAGCAGTTACGGGCAGGGAACAGGGTACGAGCAGTACTTC
>TRBJ2-4|NA|TRBV27|TRBD1
CAIARGPENIQYF
TGTGCCATCGCAAGGGGGCCGGAGAACATTCAGTACTTC
>TRBJ1-1|NA|TRBV6-5|TRBD1
CASSRGVNTEAFF
TGTGCCAGCTCCAGGGGGGTGAACACTGAAGCTTTCTTT
>TRBJ2-1|NA|TRBV19|TRBD2
CASSIKSGGANNEQFF
TGTGCCAGTAGTATTAAAAGCGGGGGGGCCAACAATGAGCAGTTCTTC
>TRBJ2-1|NA|TRBV4-2|NA
CASSQGTTKSYNEQFF
TGTGCCAGCAGCCAAGGGACTACCAAGTCCTACAATGAGCAGTTCTTC
>TRBJ1-5|NA|TRBV2|NA
CASRETGAQPQHF
TGTGCCAGCAGGGAAACAGGAGCGCAGCCCCAGCATTTT
>TRBJ1-2|NA|TRBV19|NA
CATDSLYGYTF
TGTGCCACGGACAGCCTCTATGGCTACACCTTC
>TRBJ2-2|NA|TRBV2|NA
CASTLDGGNTGELFF
TGTGCCAGCACCTTGGATGGAGGCAACACCGGGGAGCTGTTTTTT
>TRBJ2-1|NA|TRBV6-6|TRBD2
CASSYRRIGTSNEQFF
TGTGCCAGCAGTTACCGCCGAATCGGGACTAGCAATGAGCAGTTCTTC